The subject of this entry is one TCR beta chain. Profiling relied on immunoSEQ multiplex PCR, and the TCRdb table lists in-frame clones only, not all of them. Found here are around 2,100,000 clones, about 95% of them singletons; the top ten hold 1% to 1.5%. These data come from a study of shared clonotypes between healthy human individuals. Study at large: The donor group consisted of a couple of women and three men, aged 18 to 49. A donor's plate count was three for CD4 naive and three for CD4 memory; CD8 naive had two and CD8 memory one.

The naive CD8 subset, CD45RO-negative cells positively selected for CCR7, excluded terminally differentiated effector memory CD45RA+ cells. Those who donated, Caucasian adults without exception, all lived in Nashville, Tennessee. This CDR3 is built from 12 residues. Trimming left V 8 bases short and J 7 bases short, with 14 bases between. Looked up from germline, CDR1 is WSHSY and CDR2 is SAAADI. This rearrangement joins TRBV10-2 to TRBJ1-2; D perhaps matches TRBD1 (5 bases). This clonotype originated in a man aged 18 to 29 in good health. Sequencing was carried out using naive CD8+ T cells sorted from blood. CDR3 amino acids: CASFSGGSGYTF. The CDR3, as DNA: TGCGCCAGCTTTTCGGGGGGGTCTGGCTACACCTTC.